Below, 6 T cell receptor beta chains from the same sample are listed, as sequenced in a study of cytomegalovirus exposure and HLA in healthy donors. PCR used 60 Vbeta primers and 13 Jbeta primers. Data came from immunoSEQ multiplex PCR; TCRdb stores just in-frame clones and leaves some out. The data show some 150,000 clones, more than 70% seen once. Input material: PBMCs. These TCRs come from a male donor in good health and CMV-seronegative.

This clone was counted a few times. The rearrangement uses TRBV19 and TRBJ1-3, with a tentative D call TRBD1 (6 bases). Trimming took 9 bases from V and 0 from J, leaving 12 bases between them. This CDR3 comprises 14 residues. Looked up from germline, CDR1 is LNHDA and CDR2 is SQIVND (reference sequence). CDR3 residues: CASYQGNSGNTIYF. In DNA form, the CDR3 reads TGTGCCAGCTATCAGGGGAACTCTGGAAACACCATATATTTT.

The CDR3 loop is CASSMSIAGGNEQFF. DNA for the CDR3: TGTGCCAGTAGTATGTCCATAGCGGGGGGCAATGAGCAGTTCTTC. The rearrangement uses TRBV19 and TRBJ2-1, with TRBD2 matching 10 bases. The germline gives CDR1 LNHDA, CDR2 SQIVND (reference sequence). CDR3 length: 15 amino acids. The junction had 5 bases not matched to a gene; V was cut back by 3 bases and J by 6 bases.

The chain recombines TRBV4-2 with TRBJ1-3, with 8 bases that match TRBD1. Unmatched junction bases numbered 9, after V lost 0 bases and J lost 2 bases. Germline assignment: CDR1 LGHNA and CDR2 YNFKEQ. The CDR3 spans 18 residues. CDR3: CASSQERTGLSTGNTIYF. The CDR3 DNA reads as TGTGCCAGCAGCCAAGAGCGGACAGGGCTCTCTACTGGAAACACCATATATTTT.

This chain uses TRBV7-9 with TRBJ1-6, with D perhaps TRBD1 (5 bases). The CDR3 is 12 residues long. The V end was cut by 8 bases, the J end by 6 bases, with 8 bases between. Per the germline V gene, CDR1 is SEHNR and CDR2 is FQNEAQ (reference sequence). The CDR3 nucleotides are TGTGCCAGCGGGGGGGGTAATTCACCCCTCCACTTT. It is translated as CASGGGNSPLHF. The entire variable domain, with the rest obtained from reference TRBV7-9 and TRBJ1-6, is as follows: DTGVSQNPRHKITKRGQNVTFRCDPISEHNRLYWYRQTLGQGPEFLTYFQNEAQLEKSRLLSDRFSAERPKGSFSTLEIQRTEQGDSAMYLCASGGGNSPLHFGNGTRLTVT.

CDR3 loop: CAISETGQSGNTIYF. The DNA of the CDR3 is TGTGCCATCAGTGAGACGGGACAGAGTGGAAACACCATATATTTT. The gene calls are TRBV10-3 and TRBJ1-3, with 7 bases identical to TRBD1. Per germline, CDR1 ENHRY and CDR2 SYGVKD. This CDR3 is 15 amino acids long. Losses at the gene ends were 2 bases for V and 3 bases for J; bases not matched to a gene: 4.

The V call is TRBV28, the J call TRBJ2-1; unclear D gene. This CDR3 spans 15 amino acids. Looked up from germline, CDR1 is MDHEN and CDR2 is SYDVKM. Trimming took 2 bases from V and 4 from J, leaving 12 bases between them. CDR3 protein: CASSLTLNAYNEQFF. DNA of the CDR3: TGTGCCAGCAGTTTAACCCTAAATGCGTACAATGAGCAGTTCTTC.